The next 7 T cell receptor beta chains were all read from a single sample in a study of T cell responses to AZD1222 COVID-19 vaccine. TCRdb's table, derived via immunoSEQ multiplex PCR, lists solely in-frame clones and lacks some. The profile shows about 160,000 clones, roughly 90% of them singletons. The source was peripheral blood, collected on day 0 of AZD1222 vaccination. The receptors stem from an adult in good health.

This clone was seen just once. V and J are TRBV25-1 and TRBJ2-7; D is undetermined. This CDR3 comprises 14 residues. Between the trimmed V and J ends, which lost 7 bases and 0 bases, there was a span of 13 bases. Germline CDR1 reads MGHDK; CDR2 reads SYGVNS. The CDR3 here is CASTPPGSSYEQYF. CDR3 sequence (DNA): TGTGCCAGCACCCCGCCCGGTAGCTCCTACGAGCAGTACTTC.

The chain couples TRBV19 to TRBJ1-5, with 7 bases matching TRBD1. This CDR3 is built from 15 residues. The germline CDR1 and CDR2 sequences are LNHDA and SQIVND (reference sequence). J lost 6 bases, V lost 1 base, and 6 bases had no gene match. The CDR3 region is CASSIVAGGTQPQHF. The CDR3 DNA reads as TGTGCCAGTAGTATAGTGGCAGGGGGTACTCAGCCCCAGCATTTT. The whole variable domain, filled in from reference TRBV19 and TRBJ1-5, reads DGGITQSPKYLFRKEGQNVTLSCEQNLNHDAMYWYRQDPGQGLRLIYYSQIVNDFQKGDIAEGYSVSREKKESFPLTVTSAQKNPTAFYLCASSIVAGGTQPQHFGDGTRLSIL.

Comment on this clone: Other DNA sequences of this sample code for an identical CDR3. V is TRBV6-5 and J is TRBJ1-5; 7 bases fit TRBD1. Germline loops: CDR1 MNHEY, CDR2 SVGAGI. J was trimmed by 2 bases and V by 5 bases; bases with no gene match: 3. The CDR3 spans 14 residues. This chain's CDR3 is CASSPGTGNQPQHF. The CDR3 DNA sequence: TGTGCCAGCAGTCCTGGGACAGGCAATCAGCCCCAGCATTTT.

The chain joins TRBV18 to TRBJ2-3, with no clear D. Deletions cut 2 bases from V and 0 bases from J, with 6 bases between. This CDR3 contains 14 residues. Germline V gene data show CDR1 as KGHSH and CDR2 as LQKENI. CDR3 sequence: CASSPGRSTDTQYF. The CDR3 region has the DNA TGTGCCAGCTCACCAGGACGGAGCACAGATACGCAGTATTTT.

This chain connects TRBV28 to TRBJ1-1, with unresolved D. The CDR3 is 11 amino acids. V dropped 8 bases and J dropped 4 bases, with 8 bases sitting between them. CDR1 and CDR2 from the germline V gene are MDHEN and SYDVKM. In DNA, the CDR3 is TGTGCCAGCGATGGGTTCACTGAAGCTTTCTTT. Protein: CASDGFTEAFF.

The CDR3 reads CASSLEFAAYYGYTF. The CDR3 DNA sequence: TGTGCCAGCAGCTTAGAGTTCGCAGCCTACTATGGCTACACCTTC. V gene TRBV11-2 combines with J gene TRBJ1-2; D is unresolved. Germline V gives CDR1 SGHAT, CDR2 FQNNGV. The CDR3 length is 15 residues. The ends were cut back, 0 bases at V and 3 bases at J, with 11 bases in the middle.

CDR3 in DNA: TGTGCCAGCAGACTCGGGGATAGCTCCTACAATGAGCAGTTCTTC. Translating it yields CASRLGDSSYNEQFF. The rearrangement links TRBV6-5 to TRBJ2-1; TRBD2 is a possible D gene (5 bases). CDR3 length: 15 residues. Per the germline V gene, CDR1 is MNHEY and CDR2 is SVGAGI. The V and J ends lost 6 bases and 0 bases respectively, with 12 bases between them.